Sequencing of this TCR beta chain was carried out in a study of T cells in Graves' hyperthyroidism and ophthalmopathy. Background on the study: Peripheral blood was collected at initial diagnosis, before any treatment.

RNA transcripts gave rise to amplified TCR beta CDR3 regions. HTBI primers were used for first-round RT-PCR of the TCR CDR3. TCRdb re-called the multiplex PCR reads through MiXCR, storing one row per CDR3 protein. The table includes roughly 840,000 distinct CDR3 sequences, about two fifths detected once. Germline loops: CDR1 SGDLS, CDR2 YYNGEE. The CDR3 is 16 amino acids. The germline V and J ends were trimmed by 0 bases and 0 bases, with 12 bases remaining between them. The rearrangement uses TRBV9 and TRBJ2-5, with D uncertain. The sequenced sample was blood. The source is a man aged 18 to 29 with Graves' hyperthyroidism. The CDR3 protein is CASSVGGGPYQETQYF. Here the CDR3 DNA reads TGTGCCAGCAGCGTAGGAGGCGGCCCTTACCAAGAGACCCAGTACTTC.